These 11 T cell receptor beta chains were all obtained from the same sample, sequenced in a study of shared clonotypes between healthy human individuals. As defined, naive CD8 cells were CD45RO-negative and positively selected for CCR7, with terminally differentiated effector memory CD45RA+ cells excluded. TCRdb keeps only in-frame clones here, not all; method: immunoSEQ multiplex PCR. The table shows approximately 590,000 clones, with roughly 95% occurring only once. The sequencing sample was made of naive CD8+ T cells sorted from blood. Receptors were obtained from a woman between 25 and 40 years old in good health.

The V gene is TRBV28, the J gene TRBJ2-7; D gene uncertain. Germline CDR1 MDHEN, CDR2 SYDVKM. The V and J ends lost 6 bases and 2 bases respectively, with 11 bases between them. The length of the CDR3 is 13 residues. CDR3 in DNA: TGTGCCAGCAGACAAATTGGGGCCTACGAGCAGTACTTC. Translation gives CASRQIGAYEQYF.

The chain joins TRBV5-4 to TRBJ2-7; D uncertain. The V gene's germline CDR1 is SGHNT and CDR2 YYREEE (reference sequence). Deletions cut 4 bases from V and 5 bases from J, with 13 bases between. The CDR3 contains 13 residues. DNA of the CDR3: TGTGCCAGCAGCGCCACCCAAGGCCACGAGCAGTACTTC. This translates into CASSATQGHEQYF.

The V call is TRBV19, the J call TRBJ2-3, with D hard to call. This CDR3 contains 16 residues. Germline CDR1 LNHDA, CDR2 SQIVND (reference sequence). The germline V and J ends were trimmed by 1 base and 0 bases, with 11 bases remaining between them. CDR3 DNA sequence: TGTGCCAGTAGTATAGTAGGCGGAACCAGCACAGATACGCAGTATTTT. Its protein is CASSIVGGTSTDTQYF.

The gene calls are TRBV28 and TRBJ2-7, with D uncertain. V was clipped by 6 bases and J by 1 base, with 10 bases between them. This CDR3 is built from 13 residues. CDR1 and CDR2 (germline): MDHEN, SYDVKM. CDR3 amino acids: CASRLERSYEQYF. The CDR3 bases are TGTGCCAGCAGGCTGGAGAGATCCTACGAGCAGTACTTC.

The rearrangement links TRBV15 to TRBJ2-7; 7 bases match TRBD1. V was pared by 0 bases and J by 5 bases, with 7 bases of the junction left unmatched. Per germline, CDR1 LNHNV and CDR2 YYDKDF (reference sequence). This CDR3 contains 15 residues. This CDR3 is CATSREGTDNHEQYF. CDR3 DNA sequence: TGTGCCACCAGCAGAGAGGGGACAGATAACCACGAGCAGTACTTC.

The chain uses TRBV9 and TRBJ2-2; D tentatively reads TRBD1 or TRBD2 (5 bases each). Deletions cut 3 bases from V and 4 bases from J, with 13 bases between. CDR3 length equals 15 residues. Germline values: CDR1 SGDLS, CDR2 YYNGEE. The chain's CDR3 is CASSGDVSGTGELFF. The CDR3 DNA follows: TGTGCCAGCAGCGGGGACGTTAGTGGCACCGGGGAGCTGTTTTTT.

V gene TRBV5-5 combines with J gene TRBJ2-1; TRBD2 is a possible D gene (5 bases). CDR1 is SGHKS, CDR2 YYEKEE, per germline (reference sequence). V shed 2 bases and J shed 0 bases, with 15 bases lying between them. The CDR3 length is 17 residues. This chain's CDR3 is CASSFAGLTNSYNEQFF. The CDR3 DNA reads as TGTGCCAGCAGCTTTGCCGGACTGACCAACTCCTACAATGAGCAGTTCTTC.

The chain couples TRBV4-1 to TRBJ2-7; TRBD2 aligns across 8 bases. The germline V gene has CDR1 MGHRA and CDR2 YSYEKL. V lost 4 bases to trimming and J lost 2 bases; unmatched junction nucleotides: 7. The CDR3 is 15 residues long. In nucleotides, the CDR3 is TGCGCCAGCAGCCCCCGACTAGCGATTACCTACGAGCAGTACTTC. Translated: CASSPRLAITYEQYF.

The V and J genes are TRBV28 and TRBJ2-1; TRBD1 aligns across 9 bases. From germline, CDR1 is MDHEN and CDR2 SYDVKM. The CDR3 consists of 16 residues. J gave up 4 bases and V 6 bases, and 10 bases lay outside the gene matches. The CDR3 loop reads CASSFPGQGPYNEQFF. The CDR3 nucleotides are TGTGCCAGCAGCTTTCCGGGACAGGGCCCTTACAATGAGCAGTTCTTC.

V and J are TRBV30 and TRBJ2-7; D ambiguous. Germline values: CDR1 GTSNPN, CDR2 SVGIG (reference sequence). The CDR3 runs 14 residues. The V end lost 0 bases, the J end lost 4 bases, and 13 bases lay between the germline ends. The chain's CDR3 is CAWSVAAPRYEQYF. The DNA for the CDR3 is TGTGCCTGGAGTGTGGCAGCCCCGAGATACGAGCAGTACTTC. The full variable domain, with the rest looked up from reference TRBV30 and TRBJ2-7, is SQTIHQWPATLVQPVGSPLSLECTVEGTSNPNLYWYRQAAGRGLQLLFYSVGIGQISSEVPQNLSASRPQDRQFILSSKKLLLSDSGFYLCAWSVAAPRYEQYFGPGTRLTVT.

The chain recombines TRBV5-6 with TRBJ1-2; D is unclear. V was shortened by 4 bases and J by 1 base, with 5 bases between the two germline ends. This CDR3 contains 12 residues. Looked up from germline, CDR1 is SGHDT and CDR2 is YYEEEE. In nucleotides, the CDR3 is TGTGCCAGCAGCACTAATAACTATGGCTACACCTTC. Translation: CASSTNNYGYTF.